The rows below give T cell receptor beta chains drawn from one sample of a study of control samples from healthy donors and cancer patients. Clones were read by immunoSEQ multiplex PCR, and TCRdb kept only the in-frame ones, dropping some. The repertoire includes about 190,000 clones, 90% to 95% of them detected once, and roughly 1.5% sits in the top ten. The material sequenced was blood. The receptors originated from a young man in good health. Both conserved end residues are part of each CDR3. D genes are given only for firm matches. Some rows have no size entry. The others give once, few or many, or a class for an expanded clone.

clone_size | j_call | v_call | d_call | cdr3_nt | cdr3_aa
- | TRBJ2-2 | TRBV5-4 | - | TGTGCCAGCAGCTCAAGGACAGCGTTGATAACCGGGGAGCTGTTTTTT | CASSSRTALITGELFF
- | TRBJ2-7 | TRBV7-3 | - | TGTGCCAGCAGCCCCCCCTCCGACTCAACCCTCCCCTACGAGCAGTACTTC | CASSPPSDSTLPYEQYF
once | TRBJ2-1 | TRBV5-4 | TRBD2 | TGTGCCAGCAGCTTGGAATCGGGGGGGGCGGGTGAGCAGTTCTTC | CASSLESGGAGEQFF
once | TRBJ2-7 | TRBV15 | TRBD1 | TGTGCCACCAGAAGTACCGGGACAGGCTTTATGATCTACGAGCAGTACTTC | CATRSTGTGFMIYEQYF
- | TRBJ2-7 | TRBV6-5 | - | TGTGCCAGCAGTTACCTGGACAGTTACTCCTACGAGCAGTACTTC | CASSYLDSYSYEQYF
- | TRBJ2-2 | TRBV18 | - | TGTGCCAGCTCACCACCTCTAGCTTCCGGGGAGCTGTTTTTT | CASSPPLASGELFF
- | TRBJ2-7 | TRBV14 | TRBD2 | TGTGCCAGCAGCCAAGGGTATAGCGGGGGGCCCTACGAGCAGTACTTC | CASSQGYSGGPYEQYF
- | TRBJ1-5 | TRBV19 | - | TGTGCCAGTCACTGGGGAGGACTACGGAGCAATCAGCCCCAGCATTTT | CASHWGGLRSNQPQHF
- | TRBJ2-1 | TRBV7-8 | - | TGTGCCAGCAGCCTGACAGGGAGGTCCTACAATGAGCAGTTCTTC | CASSLTGRSYNEQFF
- | TRBJ2-7 | TRBV5-6 | - | TGTGCCAGCAGCTTGCTTCAGGGAACCTACGAGCAGTACTTC | CASSLLQGTYEQYF
- | TRBJ2-5 | TRBV5-1 | TRBD2 | TGCGCCAGCAGCCCTGTAGCGGGGGAAGAGACCCAGTACTTC | CASSPVAGEETQYF
- | TRBJ2-5 | TRBV12-3/TRBV12-4 | - | TGTGCCAGCAGTTTAGAAGAGACCCAGTACTTC | CASSLEETQYF
- | TRBJ2-1 | TRBV27 | TRBD2 | TGTGCCAGCAGTTTACGTGGGGGGGTGCCGAATGAGCAGTTCTTC | CASSLRGGVPNEQFF
- | TRBJ2-1 | TRBV13 | - | TGTGCCAGCAGCTTATTGCGATACAATGAGCAGTTCTTC | CASSLLRYNEQFF
- | TRBJ1-5 | TRBV6-5 | - | TGTGCCAGCAAGCCAAGGGTCAACCAGCCCCAGCATTTT | CASKPRVNQPQHF
- | TRBJ1-1 | TRBV24-1 | - | TGTGCCACCAGTGATCTGACCGGAGGAGCTTTCTTT | CATSDLTGGAFF